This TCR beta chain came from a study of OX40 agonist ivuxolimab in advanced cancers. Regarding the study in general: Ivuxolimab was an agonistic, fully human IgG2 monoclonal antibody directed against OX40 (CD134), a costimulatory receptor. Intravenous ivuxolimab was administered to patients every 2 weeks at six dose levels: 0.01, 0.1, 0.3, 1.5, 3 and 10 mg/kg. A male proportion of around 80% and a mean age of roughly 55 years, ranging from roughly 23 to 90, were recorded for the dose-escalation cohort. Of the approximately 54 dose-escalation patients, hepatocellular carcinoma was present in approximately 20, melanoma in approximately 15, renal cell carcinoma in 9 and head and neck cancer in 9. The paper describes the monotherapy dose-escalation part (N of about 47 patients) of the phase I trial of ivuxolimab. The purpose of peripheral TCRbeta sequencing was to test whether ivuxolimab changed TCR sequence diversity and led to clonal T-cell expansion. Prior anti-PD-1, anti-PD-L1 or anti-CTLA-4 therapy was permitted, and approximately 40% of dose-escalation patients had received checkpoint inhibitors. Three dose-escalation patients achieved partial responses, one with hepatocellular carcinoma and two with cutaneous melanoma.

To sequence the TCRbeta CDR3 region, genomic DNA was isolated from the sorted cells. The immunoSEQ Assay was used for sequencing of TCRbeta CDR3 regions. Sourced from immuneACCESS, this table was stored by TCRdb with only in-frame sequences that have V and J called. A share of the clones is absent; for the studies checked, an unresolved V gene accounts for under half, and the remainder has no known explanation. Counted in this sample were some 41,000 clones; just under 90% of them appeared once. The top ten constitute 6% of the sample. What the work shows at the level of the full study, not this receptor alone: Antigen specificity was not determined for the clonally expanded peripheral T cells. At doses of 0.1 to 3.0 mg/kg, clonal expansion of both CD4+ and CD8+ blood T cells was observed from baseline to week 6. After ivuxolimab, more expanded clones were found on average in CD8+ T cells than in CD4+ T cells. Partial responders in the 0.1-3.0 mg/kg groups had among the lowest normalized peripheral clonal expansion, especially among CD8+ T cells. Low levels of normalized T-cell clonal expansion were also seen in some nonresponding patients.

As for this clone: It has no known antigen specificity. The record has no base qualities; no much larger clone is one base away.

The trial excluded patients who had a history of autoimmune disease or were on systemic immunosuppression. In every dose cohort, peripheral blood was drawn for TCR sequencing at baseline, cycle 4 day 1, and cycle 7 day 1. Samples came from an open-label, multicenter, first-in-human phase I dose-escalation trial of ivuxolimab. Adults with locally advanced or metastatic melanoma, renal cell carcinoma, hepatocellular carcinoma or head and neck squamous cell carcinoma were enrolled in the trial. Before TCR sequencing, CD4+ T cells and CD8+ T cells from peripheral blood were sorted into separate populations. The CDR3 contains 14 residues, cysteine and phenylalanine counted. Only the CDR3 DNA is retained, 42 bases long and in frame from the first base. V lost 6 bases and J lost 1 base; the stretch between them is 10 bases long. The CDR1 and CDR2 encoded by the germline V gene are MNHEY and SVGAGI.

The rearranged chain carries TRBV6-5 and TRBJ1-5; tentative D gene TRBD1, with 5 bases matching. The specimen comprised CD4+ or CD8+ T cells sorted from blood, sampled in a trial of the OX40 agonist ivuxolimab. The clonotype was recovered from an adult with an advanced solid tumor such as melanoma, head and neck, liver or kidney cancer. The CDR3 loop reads CASREGLSNQPQHF. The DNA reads TGTGCCAGCAGGGAGGGGTTGAGCAATCAGCCCCAGCATTTT.